This is a list of T cell receptor beta chains from one sample in a study of cytomegalovirus exposure and HLA in healthy donors. The repertoire was sequenced with immunoSEQ multiplex PCR; TCRdb's copy has only in-frame clones and lacks some. The data contain approximately 100,000 clones, 60% to 80% of them singletons. The sample taken for sequencing was PBMCs. The receptors originated from a man between 45 and 60 years old in good health and CMV-seropositive. Each CDR3 is given with its conserved first and last residue. The order of the fields is J gene, D gene, V gene, clone size, CDR3 protein, CDR3 DNA. D genes are given only for firm matches. Expanded clones are given a class, and other clones once, few, many or no size at all.

TRBJ1-3	TRBD1	TRBV7-6	-	CASSQLPGQGTNTIYF	TGTGCCAGCAGCCAGCTTCCGGGACAGGGTACCAACACCATATATTTT
TRBJ2-1	-	TRBV30	-	CAWSLLVPYNEQFF	TGTGCCTGGAGTCTTTTAGTGCCTTACAATGAGCAGTTCTTC
TRBJ2-7	-	TRBV7-9	-	CASSPAHPYEQYF	TGTGCCAGCAGCCCCGCGCACCCCTACGAGCAGTACTTC
TRBJ2-1	TRBD2	TRBV28	-	CASSLSGGDNEQFF	TGTGCCAGCAGTTTATCGGGAGGGGATAATGAGCAGTTCTTC
TRBJ1-5	TRBD1	TRBV2	few	CASSSGQGATGPQHF	TGTGCCAGCAGCAGCGGACAGGGGGCAACCGGGCCCCAGCATTTT
TRBJ1-2	TRBD1	TRBV7-2	-	CASSFMTGEGYTF	TGTGCCAGCAGCTTTATGACAGGGGAGGGCTACACCTTC
TRBJ2-1	-	TRBV18	-	CASSPGKAVDEQFF	TGTGCCAGCTCACCCGGTAAAGCTGTGGATGAGCAGTTCTTC
TRBJ2-3	-	TRBV2	-	CASTLYTDTQYF	TGTGCCAGCACCCTCTACACAGATACGCAGTATTTT
TRBJ2-1	-	TRBV5-1	-	CASSLGGQVNNEQFF	TGCGCCAGCAGCTTGGGTGGTCAGGTAAACAATGAGCAGTTCTTC
TRBJ2-2	TRBD1	TRBV5-1	-	CASSLHMTGEDTGELFF	TGCGCCAGCAGCTTGCATATGACAGGGGAGGACACCGGGGAGCTGTTTTTT
TRBJ2-4	TRBD2	TRBV27	-	CASSFRAGGLAKNIQYF	TGTGCCAGCAGTTTTAGGGCGGGGGGGCTGGCCAAAAACATTCAGTACTTC
TRBJ2-1	TRBD2	TRBV5-4	-	CASSTEGWLAGGEQFF	TGTGCCAGCAGCACGGAGGGTTGGCTAGCGGGGGGTGAGCAGTTCTTC
TRBJ2-3	TRBD2	TRBV10-3	-	CAISEKAGEYADTQYF	TGTGCCATCAGTGAAAAAGCGGGGGAATATGCAGATACGCAGTATTTT
TRBJ2-1	-	TRBV6-4	-	CASSEGSTWGRQFF	TGTGCCAGCAGTGAAGGGAGCACTTGGGGTCGGCAGTTCTTC
TRBJ2-3	-	TRBV6-1	-	CASSVRFGSSTDTQYF	TGTGCCAGCAGTGTAAGATTCGGTTCTAGCACAGATACGCAGTATTTT
TRBJ2-7	-	TRBV5-1	-	CASSRTGNSYEQYF	TGCGCCAGCAGCCGAACAGGGAACTCCTACGAGCAGTACTTC
TRBJ1-2	TRBD1	TRBV9	-	CASSSVVGQGDYGYTF	TGTGCCAGCAGCTCGGTCGTGGGACAGGGGGACTATGGCTACACCTTC
TRBJ2-5	-	TRBV6-5	-	CASSEARAETQYF	TGTGCCAGCAGTGAAGCGAGGGCGGAGACCCAGTACTTC
TRBJ2-2	-	TRBV5-6	-	CASSFVTGTGELFF	TGTGCCAGCAGCTTTGTGACGGGAACCGGGGAGCTGTTTTTT
TRBJ1-1	-	TRBV6-4	few	CASKMWSMNTEAFF	TGTGCCAGCAAAATGTGGAGCATGAACACTGAAGCTTTCTTT
TRBJ1-1	TRBD1	TRBV5-1	once	CASSLGGQGGVTEAFF	TGCGCCAGCAGCTTGGGAGGACAGGGAGGGGTCACTGAAGCTTTCTTT
TRBJ2-5	-	TRBV7-6	-	CASSLGGTPLLQETQYF	TGTGCCAGCAGCTTAGGTGGGACTCCACTTCTCCAAGAGACCCAGTACTTC
TRBJ2-2	TRBD1	TRBV19	-	CASSRAGGNTGELFF	TGTGCCAGTAGTAGGGCAGGGGGCAACACCGGGGAGCTGTTTTTT
TRBJ2-1	-	TRBV20-1	-	CSARASNEQFF	TGCAGTGCTAGAGCGTCCAATGAGCAGTTCTTC
TRBJ2-3	TRBD2	TRBV5-1	-	CASSLWPGLAGAYSTDTQYF	TGCGCCAGCAGCTTGTGGCCGGGACTAGCGGGGGCCTATAGCACAGATACGCAGTATTTT
TRBJ2-7	-	TRBV15	-	CATSRGFSGTGLYEQYF	TGTGCCACCAGCAGGGGGTTTTCCGGGACGGGACTCTACGAGCAGTACTTC
TRBJ2-5	-	TRBV6-1	many	CASSEAPRNQETQYF	TGTGCCAGCAGTGAAGCGCCCAGAAATCAAGAGACCCAGTACTTC
TRBJ2-5	TRBD2	TRBV2	-	CASSLAGVPGETQYF	TGTGCCAGCAGCTTAGCGGGAGTTCCAGGAGAGACCCAGTACTTC
TRBJ2-1	-	TRBV2	-	CASSRRESSYNEQFF	TGTGCCAGCAGCCGAAGGGAGAGCTCCTACAATGAGCAGTTCTTC
TRBJ1-5	-	TRBV6-5	-	CASSPSSNQPQHF	TGTGCCAGCAGTCCGAGTAGCAATCAGCCCCAGCATTTT
TRBJ2-1	-	TRBV7-8	few	CASSLRTGYNEQFF	TGTGCCAGCAGCTTAAGAACAGGATACAATGAGCAGTTCTTC
TRBJ2-7	TRBD2	TRBV5-1	-	CASSSGGGGYEQYF	TGCGCCAGCAGCTCGGGGGGAGGCGGCTACGAGCAGTACTTC
TRBJ2-7	TRBD2	TRBV5-1	-	CASSPREAGGHYEQYF	TGCGCCAGCAGCCCCAGGGAAGCGGGGGGCCACTACGAGCAGTACTTC
TRBJ2-3	-	TRBV9	-	CASSSQGPGTDTQYF	TGTGCCAGCAGTTCCCAGGGCCCTGGCACAGATACGCAGTATTTT
TRBJ1-2	-	TRBV4-1	once	CASSQGAGPGVYGYTF	TGCGCCAGCAGCCAAGGAGCAGGGCCAGGGGTCTATGGCTACACCTTC
TRBJ1-5	-	TRBV28	-	CASTQTRGLGQPQHF	TGTGCCAGCACCCAAACCCGGGGACTCGGTCAGCCCCAGCATTTT
TRBJ1-2	-	TRBV4-1	-	CASSQDEGVGGYTF	TGCGCCAGCAGCCAAGATGAGGGGGTGGGGGGCTACACCTTC
TRBJ2-6	TRBD2	TRBV7-6	once	CASSFGGAGANVLTF	TGTGCCAGCAGCTTCGGGGGGGCAGGGGCCAACGTCCTGACTTTC